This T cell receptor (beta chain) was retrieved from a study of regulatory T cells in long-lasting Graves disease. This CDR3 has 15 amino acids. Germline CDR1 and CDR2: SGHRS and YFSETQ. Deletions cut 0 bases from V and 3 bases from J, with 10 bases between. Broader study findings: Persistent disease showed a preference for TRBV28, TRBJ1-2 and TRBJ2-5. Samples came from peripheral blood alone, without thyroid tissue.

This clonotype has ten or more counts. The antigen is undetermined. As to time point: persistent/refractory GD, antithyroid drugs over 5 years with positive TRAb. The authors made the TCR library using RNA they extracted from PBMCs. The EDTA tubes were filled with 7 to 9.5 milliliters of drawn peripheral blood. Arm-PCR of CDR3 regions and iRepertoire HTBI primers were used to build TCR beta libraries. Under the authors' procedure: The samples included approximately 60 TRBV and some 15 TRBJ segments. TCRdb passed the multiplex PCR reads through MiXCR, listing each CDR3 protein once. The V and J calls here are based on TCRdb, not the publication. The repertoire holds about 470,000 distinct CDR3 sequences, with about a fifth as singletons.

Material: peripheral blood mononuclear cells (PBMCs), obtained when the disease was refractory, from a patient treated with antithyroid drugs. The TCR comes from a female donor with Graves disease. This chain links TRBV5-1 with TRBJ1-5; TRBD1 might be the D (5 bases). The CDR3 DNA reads TGCGCCAGCAGCTTGGGGCAGGGCCTCAATCAGCCCCAGCATTTT. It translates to CASSLGQGLNQPQHF.